What follows are 27 T cell receptor beta chains derived from one specimen sequenced in a study of blood T cell repertoires in COVID-19. Profiling relied on immunoSEQ multiplex PCR, and the TCRdb table lists in-frame clones only, not all of them. The sample lists some 160,000 clones; more than 75% were seen once. The sample was peripheral blood. Receptors originate from a man aged 18 to 30 with acute or convalescent COVID-19.

The chain combines TRBV21-1 with TRBJ2-1; the table calls TRBD2, which could not be checked here. TRBV21-1 is given as a pseudogene. The CDR3 covers 14 residues. The CDR3 sequence: CASSKTSGSNEQFF. The CDR3 DNA reads TGTGCCAGCAGCAAAACTAGCGGGAGCAATGAGCAGTTCTTC.

The chain links TRBV25-1 to TRBJ1-1; D perhaps matches TRBD1 (5 bases). With 5 bases removed from V and 4 bases from J, the gap between germline ends came to 11 bases. From germline, CDR1 is MGHDK and CDR2 SYGVNS. The CDR3 covers 13 residues. CDR3 nucleotide sequence: TGTGCCAGCAGTCAAGGACACCTCACTGAAGCTTTCTTT. Translated, it gives CASSQGHLTEAFF. Combining the CDR3 with reference TRBV25-1 and TRBJ1-1 gives the whole variable domain EADIYQTPRYLVIGTGKKITLECSQTMGHDKMYWYQQDPGMELHLIHYSYGVNSTEKGDLSSESTVSRIRTEHFPLTLESARPSHTSQYLCASSQGHLTEAFFGQGTRLTVV.

In its sample, this clone was seen once. This chain links TRBV10-3 with TRBJ1-2, with TRBD1 identical over 8 bases. Losses at the gene ends were 0 bases for V and 4 bases for J; bases not matched to a gene: 7. Germline assignment: CDR1 ENHRY and CDR2 SYGVKD. The CDR3 is 16 residues long. The CDR3 here is CAISESIPGGSYGYTF. The CDR3 DNA follows: TGTGCCATCAGTGAGTCGATTCCAGGGGGCTCCTATGGCTACACCTTC.

The chain recombines TRBV30 with TRBJ2-5, with D perhaps matching TRBD1 (5 bases). V gave up 0 bases and J gave up 2 bases, with 10 bases separating them. CDR1 and CDR2 (germline): GTSNPN, SVGIG (reference sequence). The CDR3 contains 14 residues. CDR3 sequence reads: CAWSVGPGQETQYF. Written as DNA, the CDR3 is TGTGCCTGGAGTGTAGGGCCAGGGCAAGAGACCCAGTACTTC.

V usage is TRBV6-2 or TRBV6-3 and J usage is TRBJ2-1, with 12 bases lining up with TRBD2. Per germline, CDR1 MNHEY and CDR2 SVGEGT. This CDR3 has 20 residues. V was pared by 3 bases and J by 7 bases, with 19 bases of the junction left unmatched. This chain's CDR3 is CASSYSASPSGRARGNEQFF. CDR3 bases: TGTGCCAGCAGTTATTCCGCATCCCCTAGCGGGAGGGCGCGCGGGAATGAGCAGTTCTTC.

The chain couples TRBV7-9 to TRBJ2-4; TRBD1 aligns across 9 bases. J lost 7 bases, V lost 5 bases, and 12 bases had no gene match. Germline-derived CDR1 and CDR2 are SEHNR and FQNEAQ (reference sequence). This CDR3 comprises 16 residues. The CDR3 sequence: CASSPYMGQGRNIQYF. For the CDR3, the DNA is TGTGCCAGCAGCCCTTACATGGGACAGGGAAGGAACATTCAGTACTTC.

The rearrangement uses TRBV30 and TRBJ2-7, with 10 bases aligning to TRBD1. The CDR3 is 13 residues long. With V trimmed by 2 bases and J by 6 bases, 4 bases remained unmatched. CDR1 and CDR2 from the germline V gene are GTSNPN and SVGIG (reference sequence). CDR3 amino acids: CAWSSGTGAEQYF. The CDR3, as DNA: TGTGCCTGGAGTTCGGGGACAGGGGCCGAGCAGTACTTC.

This sequence joins TRBV9 and TRBJ2-3, with D perhaps TRBD2 (7 bases). V shed 0 bases and J shed 2 bases, with 10 bases lying between them. CDR3 length: 15 residues. Germline V gives CDR1 SGDLS, CDR2 YYNGEE. This CDR3 is CASSVDGGLTDTQYF. CDR3 sequence (DNA): TGTGCCAGCAGCGTAGACGGGGGGCTCACAGATACGCAGTATTTT.

This chain joins TRBV7-2 and TRBJ1-1; possible D gene TRBD1, 5 bases. The V and J ends lost 0 bases and 0 bases respectively, with 26 bases between them. The CDR3 spans 21 residues. Germline V gene sequence: CDR1 SGHTA, CDR2 FQGNSA. Written as DNA, the CDR3 is TGTGCCAGCAGCTTAGCCGGCCCCACAAGGGGTGGCCAATTAATGAACACTGAAGCTTTCTTT. Its protein is CASSLAGPTRGGQLMNTEAFF.

The chain links TRBV5-6 to TRBJ2-7; no reliable D call. Trimming removed 2 bases at V and 1 base at J, with 13 bases between. In germline, CDR1 is SGHDT, CDR2 YYEEEE. The CDR3 totals 15 residues. CDR3 sequence: CASSFVDMSSYEQYF. In DNA form, the CDR3 reads TGTGCCAGCAGCTTCGTTGATATGAGTTCCTACGAGCAGTACTTC.

Only one count was recorded for this clone. V and J are TRBV5-1 and TRBJ1-6, with 7 positions matching TRBD1. J lost 6 bases, V lost 5 bases, and 14 bases had no gene match. The CDR3 has 17 residues. The germline V gene encodes CDR1 SGHRS and CDR2 YFSETQ. The CDR3 nucleotides read TGCGCCAGCAGTTATTTATTGGGACAGCTGCTTAATTCACCCCTCCACTTT. Translating it yields CASSYLLGQLLNSPLHF. Full variable domain (outside the CDR3, taken from reference TRBV5-1 and TRBJ1-6): KAGVTQTPRYLIKTRGQQVTLSCSPISGHRSVSWYQQTPGQGLQFLFEYFSETQRNKGNFPGRFSGRQFSNSRSEMNVSTLELGDSALYLCASSYLLGQLLNSPLHFGNGTRLTVT.

Note on this clone: Other DNA sequences in this sample translate to the same CDR3. V is TRBV14 and J is TRBJ1-1; a weak D match, TRBD1 (6 bases). The V gene's germline CDR1 is SGHDN and CDR2 FVKESK. This CDR3 spans 14 amino acids. The ends were cut back, 1 base at V and 2 bases at J, with 8 bases in the middle. This chain's CDR3 is CASSQVRGNTEAFF. CDR3 bases: TGTGCCAGCAGCCAAGTCAGGGGTAACACTGAAGCTTTCTTT.

In this sample, this clone turned up once. The V gene is TRBV28, the J gene TRBJ2-7; possibly TRBD2 for D (6 bases). The V gene's germline CDR1 is MDHEN and CDR2 SYDVKM. Trimming removed 6 bases at V and 6 bases at J, with 12 bases between. The CDR3 loop spans 12 amino acids. In DNA, the CDR3 is TGTGCCAGCAGCTTGGGGGGAATCGAGCAGTACTTC. It encodes CASSLGGIEQYF.

This rearrangement joins TRBV5-4 to TRBJ1-1, with 7 nucleotides matching TRBD1. The germline V gene has CDR1 SGHNT and CDR2 YYREEE (reference sequence). V shed 2 bases and J 4 bases; nucleotides not matched to a gene: 5. This CDR3 comprises 14 residues. CDR3 in DNA: TGTGCCAGCAGCTTCAGGGGGGCGGGCACTGAAGCTTTCTTT. Its translation is CASSFRGAGTEAFF.

This chain uses TRBV2 with TRBJ1-2, with D unresolved. The CDR3 sequence is 14 residues long. Germline lookup yields CDR1 SNHLY and CDR2 FYNNEI. Trimming stripped 6 bases from V and 2 bases from J, with 13 bases between. CDR3 nucleotide sequence: TGTGCCAGCAGGTACCCGGGATCCAACTATGGCTACACCTTC. Protein: CASRYPGSNYGYTF.

J is TRBJ2-3 and V is TRBV18; TRBD1 is a possible D gene (6 bases). CDR3 length equals 15 residues. The germline V gene encodes CDR1 KGHSH and CDR2 LQKENI. Trimming removed 6 bases from V and 0 bases from J, with 13 bases in between. Here the CDR3 DNA reads TGTGCCAGCTCGCTTGGGGGCACGAGCACAGATACGCAGTATTTT. Protein product: CASSLGGTSTDTQYF.

The chain employs TRBV5-4 and TRBJ1-2; 7 bases are a match to TRBD1. Germline lookup yields CDR1 SGHNT and CDR2 YYREEE (reference sequence). V gave up 4 bases and J gave up 6 bases; unmatched junction bases: 6. The CDR3 covers 13 residues. CDR3 DNA sequence: TGTGCCAGCAGCCTTACAGGGGCAGATGGCTACACCTTC. Its protein product is CASSLTGADGYTF.

J is TRBJ2-3 and V is TRBV18, with D uncertain. With 6 bases removed from V and 2 bases from J, the gap between germline ends came to 6 bases. CDR1 and CDR2 from the germline V gene are KGHSH and LQKENI. The length of the CDR3 is 12 residues. Written as DNA, the CDR3 is TGTGCCAGCTCCCTTCTCACAGATACGCAGTATTTT. This sequence encodes CASSLLTDTQYF.

This chain links TRBV18 with TRBJ2-5, with D possibly matching TRBD1 (6 bases). Trimming removed 2 bases at V and 2 bases at J, with 6 bases between. There are 13 residues in the CDR3. Germline assignment: CDR1 KGHSH and CDR2 LQKENI. CDR3 DNA: TGTGCCAGCTCACCAAGGGGGCAAGAGACCCAGTACTTC. It is translated as CASSPRGQETQYF. Supplemented by reference TRBV18 and TRBJ2-5, the full variable domain reads NAGVMQNPRHLVRRRGQEARLRCSPMKGHSHVYWYRQLPEEGLKFMVYLQKENIIDESGMPKERFSAEFPKEGPSILRIQQVVRGDSAAYFCASSPRGQETQYFGPGTRLLVL.

This chain uses TRBV27 with TRBJ2-3; D is possibly TRBD2 (6 bases). The V end lost 2 bases, the J end lost 5 bases, and 11 bases lay between the germline ends. Per the germline V gene, CDR1 is MNHEY and CDR2 is SMNVEV (reference sequence). The CDR3 length is 14 residues. The CDR3 DNA reads TGTGCCAGCAGTTTAAGGGACTCCCGAGATACGCAGTATTTT. Translated, it gives CASSLRDSRDTQYF.

The chain couples TRBV5-4 to TRBJ1-2, with TRBD1 matching over 10 bases. Trimming removed 3 bases from V and 3 bases from J; junction bases left unmatched: 5. The CDR3 spans 15 residues. Germline V gene lookup returns CDR1 SGHNT and CDR2 YYREEE (reference sequence). CDR3 nucleotide sequence: TGTGCCAGCAGCTCGGTGGACAGGGGGGACTATGGCTACACCTTC. It specifies CASSSVDRGDYGYTF.

The gene calls are TRBV5-8 and TRBJ2-7; D ambiguous. This CDR3 region has 15 residues. CDR1 SGHTS and CDR2 YDEGEE come from the germline V gene. V was pared by 5 bases and J by 3 bases, with 18 bases between. For the CDR3, the DNA is TGTGCCAGCAGATTACTAACCCAACCGTTCTACGAGCAGTACTTC. Translated, it gives CASRLLTQPFYEQYF.

The genes are TRBV12-3 or TRBV12-4 and TRBJ1-3; D is uncertain. The CDR3 runs to 13 residues. Trimming removed 3 bases at V and 4 bases at J, with 7 bases between. The chain's CDR3 is CASSFLVGNTIYF. The CDR3 nucleotides are TGTGCCAGCAGTTTCCTTGTCGGAAACACCATATATTTT.

The rearrangement links TRBV6-5 to TRBJ1-2; D perhaps matches TRBD1 (6 bases). The CDR3 spans 14 residues. From germline, CDR1 is MNHEY and CDR2 SVGAGI. Trimming removed 6 bases at V and 0 bases at J, with 11 bases between. CDR3 nucleotide sequence: TGTGCCAGCAGGGGGGCGGATGCTAACTATGGCTACACCTTC. Protein: CASRGADANYGYTF.

V and J are TRBV14 and TRBJ2-5; D remains ambiguous. Deletions cut 3 bases from V and 2 bases from J, with 4 bases between. The CDR3 sequence is 12 residues long. The germline V gene has CDR1 SGHDN and CDR2 FVKESK. In nucleotides, the CDR3 is TGTGCCAGCAGCCAGACTCAAGAGACCCAGTACTTC. It specifies CASSQTQETQYF.

As concerns this clone: A read error is possible here, since a much larger clone lies one base away. This specimen includes other DNA sequences encoding the same CDR3. The chain links TRBV2 to TRBJ1-5; D might be TRBD1 (6 bases). This CDR3 region has 14 residues. The germline V and J ends were trimmed by 1 base and 4 bases, with 8 bases remaining between them. Germline lookup yields CDR1 SNHLY and CDR2 FYNNEI. The CDR3 DNA reads as TGTGCCAGCAGTGAAGAGGGGGGGAATCAGCCCCAGCATTTT. It is translated as CASSEEGGNQPQHF.

This clone was seen a single time. The CDR3 DNA follows: TGTGCCAGCAGCCCGTCCGACACTAACTATGGCTACACCTTC. This codes for CASSPSDTNYGYTF. The rearrangement joins TRBV4-2 to TRBJ1-2, with D unresolved. Germline CDR1 LGHNA, CDR2 YNFKEQ. V lost 4 bases and J 0 bases, leaving 9 bases between the germline ends. This CDR3 has 14 amino acids.